These T cell receptor beta chains were read from a single sample in a study of cytomegalovirus exposure and HLA in healthy donors. The data were produced by immunoSEQ multiplex PCR, yet TCRdb's version contains in-frame clones alone and is incomplete. The sample records about 200,000 clones, 81% being singletons. Material: PBMCs. These receptors were obtained from a woman aged 30 to 39 in good health and CMV-seronegative. Each CDR3 is given with its conserved first and last residue. The D gene is left open where the match is weak. Size values are once, few and many counts, or a class for expanded clones, and some rows have none.

V: TRBV5-4; D: .; J: TRBJ2-7; size: .; DNA: TGTGCCAGCAGCTTGGAGGCGGGATTACACGAGCAGTACTTC; CDR3: CASSLEAGLHEQYF
V: TRBV28; D: .; J: TRBJ1-6; size: .; DNA: TGTGCCAGCTGCCGGGGAGGTAATTCACCCCTCCACTTT; CDR3: CASCRGGNSPLHF
V: TRBV13; D: .; J: TRBJ1-1; size: .; DNA: TGTGCCAGCACCATAAAAGGAGGAGGGTGGACTGAAGCTTTCTTT; CDR3: CASTIKGGGWTEAFF
V: TRBV7-6; D: TRBD2; J: TRBJ2-1; size: .; DNA: TGTGCCAGCAGCCACACCGGGGGACTAGCGGGAGGGCGAGGTGATGAGCAGTTCTTC; CDR3: CASSHTGGLAGGRGDEQFF
V: TRBV6-1; D: TRBD2; J: TRBJ2-3; size: .; DNA: TGTGCCAGCAGACCTAGCGGGAGGGCGGATACGCAGTATTTT; CDR3: CASRPSGRADTQYF
V: TRBV5-4; D: .; J: TRBJ2-7; size: .; DNA: TGTGCCAGCAGCTCGACCGGGGAGGCCTACGAGCAGTACTTC; CDR3: CASSSTGEAYEQYF
V: TRBV10-2; D: .; J: TRBJ1-5; size: .; DNA: TGCGCCAGCAGTGAGTCGGTGGGTGGACTGATAGATCAGCCCCAGCATTTT; CDR3: CASSESVGGLIDQPQHF
V: TRBV6-1; D: .; J: TRBJ2-7; size: few; DNA: TGTGCCAGCACATTGGCAGGGAACTACGAGCAGTACTTC; CDR3: CASTLAGNYEQYF
V: TRBV4-1; D: .; J: TRBJ2-7; size: .; DNA: TGCGCCAGCAGCCACCACCTTACCGCGGGAAACGAGCAGTACTTC; CDR3: CASSHHLTAGNEQYF
V: TRBV19; D: TRBD1; J: TRBJ1-1; size: few; DNA: TGTGCCAGTAGTATCCCTGGACAGGGACAAATCGCTTTCTTT; CDR3: CASSIPGQGQIAFF
V: TRBV29-1; D: .; J: TRBJ2-5; size: .; DNA: TGCAGCGTTGGGGGGCAACCCTTGGTGACCCAGTACTTC; CDR3: CSVGGQPLVTQYF
V: TRBV28; D: TRBD1; J: TRBJ1-1; size: once; DNA: TGTGCCAGCAGTTTGGGGGACAGGGGGACGACTGAAGCTTTCTTT; CDR3: CASSLGDRGTTEAFF
V: TRBV29-1; D: .; J: TRBJ2-5; size: .; DNA: TGCAGCGCACGGAGGGGGGGCAACCAAGAGACCCAGTACTTC; CDR3: CSARRGGNQETQYF
V: TRBV5-1; D: TRBD1; J: TRBJ1-2; size: .; DNA: TGCGCCAGCAGCACCGGACAGGGGGAAAATGGCTACACCTTC; CDR3: CASSTGQGENGYTF
V: TRBV9; D: .; J: TRBJ2-7; size: .; DNA: TGTGCCAGCAGCGTAGGCGGCAGTGCCTACGAGCAGTACTTC; CDR3: CASSVGGSAYEQYF
V: TRBV5-8; D: .; J: TRBJ2-2; size: .; DNA: TGTGCCAGCAGCGGTTGGGCGGGATATAACACCGGGGAGCTGTTTTTT; CDR3: CASSGWAGYNTGELFF
V: TRBV11-2; D: .; J: TRBJ2-3; size: .; DNA: TGTGCCAGCAGCTCCCAGGGGAGAAATACGCAGTATTTT; CDR3: CASSSQGRNTQYF
V: TRBV28; D: .; J: TRBJ1-1; size: .; DNA: TGTGCCAGCAGTTTCCGGGGGAGGTGGATGAACACTGAAGCTTTCTTT; CDR3: CASSFRGRWMNTEAFF
V: TRBV27; D: .; J: TRBJ2-7; size: once; DNA: TGTGCCAGCTCTCCCTGGGGGGGCGGCTACGAGCAGTACTTC; CDR3: CASSPWGGGYEQYF
V: TRBV7-6; D: .; J: TRBJ2-3; size: .; DNA: TGTGCCAGCAGCGCCATTTATGGACAGACTACGCAGTATTTT; CDR3: CASSAIYGQTTQYF
V: TRBV7-8; D: TRBD1; J: TRBJ2-7; size: few; DNA: TGTGCCAGCGTTAGACAGGGAACGGGTTTGGCCGAGCAGTACTTC; CDR3: CASVRQGTGLAEQYF
V: TRBV30; D: .; J: TRBJ2-3; size: .; DNA: TGTGCCTGGACCCCAGGGACAGATACGCAGTATTTT; CDR3: CAWTPGTDTQYF
V: TRBV27; D: .; J: TRBJ1-4; size: .; DNA: TGTGCCAGCAGTTTTGCGGGGAGGGGCGAAAAACTGTTTTTT; CDR3: CASSFAGRGEKLFF
V: TRBV6-1; D: .; J: TRBJ1-1; size: .; DNA: TGTGCCAGCAGTGAAGACCCTACGGGATGGAACACTGAAGCTTTCTTT; CDR3: CASSEDPTGWNTEAFF
V: TRBV7-9; D: .; J: TRBJ1-4; size: .; DNA: TGTGCCAGCAGCTCCCGGGGACTTAATGAAAAACTGTTTTTT; CDR3: CASSSRGLNEKLFF
V: TRBV11-3; D: .; J: TRBJ1-1; size: .; DNA: TGTGCCAGCAGCTTAGGTTCGGGTGAAGCTTTCTTT; CDR3: CASSLGSGEAFF
V: TRBV9; D: .; J: TRBJ1-2; size: .; DNA: TGTGCCAGCAGCGCCTCTCCAGGGGATGGCTACACCTTC; CDR3: CASSASPGDGYTF
V: TRBV19; D: TRBD1; J: TRBJ2-3; size: .; DNA: TGTGCCAGTAGTTCAGGGGGCGATGCAGATACGCAGTATTTT; CDR3: CASSSGGDADTQYF
V: TRBV7-9; D: .; J: TRBJ2-3; size: few; DNA: TGTGCCAGTCTCGCTGGCGGGAGCACAGATACGCAGTATTTT; CDR3: CASLAGGSTDTQYF
V: TRBV5-6; D: TRBD2; J: TRBJ2-5; size: .; DNA: TGTGCCAGCAGTGTAGCGGGAGGCCCCCAAGAGACCCAGTACTTC; CDR3: CASSVAGGPQETQYF
V: TRBV15; D: .; J: TRBJ1-3; size: .; DNA: TGTGCCACCAGCAGGAGAGTCGGCTCTGGAAACACCATATATTTT; CDR3: CATSRRVGSGNTIYF
V: TRBV6-5; D: TRBD1; J: TRBJ1-4; size: .; DNA: TGTGCCAGCAGTAAGGACAGGGGATCTGAAAAACTGTTTTTT; CDR3: CASSKDRGSEKLFF
V: TRBV6-5; D: TRBD1; J: TRBJ1-1; size: .; DNA: TGTGCCAGCAGTTACGGGACAGGGGTGGACACTGAAGCTTTCTTT; CDR3: CASSYGTGVDTEAFF
V: TRBV18; D: .; J: TRBJ1-2; size: .; DNA: TGTGCCAGCTCACCGGGGGGATCCTATACCTATGGCTACACCTTC; CDR3: CASSPGGSYTYGYTF
V: TRBV6-6; D: .; J: TRBJ2-7; size: .; DNA: TGTGCCAGCAGTTACACGAGGGGGGGGGCTCCGTACTTC; CDR3: CASSYTRGGAPYF
V: TRBV30; D: .; J: TRBJ2-2; size: .; DNA: TGTGCCTGGCAGCACGACAGCACCGGGGAGCTGTTTTTT; CDR3: CAWQHDSTGELFF